Below, 30 T cell receptor beta chains from the same sample are listed, as sequenced in a study of monozygotic twins with inflammatory bowel disease. Using the 5' RACE reads, TCRdb records one entry per CDR3 protein without DNA. The specimen's table records 420,000 or so distinct CDR3 sequences. The source material was blood. These receptors originate from a human donor with ulcerative colitis or Crohn's disease, or a healthy co-twin of an affected twin (not recorded which).

V and J are TRBV7-9 and TRBJ2-7. The CDR3 totals 15 residues. The V gene's germline CDR1 is SEHNR and CDR2 FQNEAQ (reference sequence). The CDR3 protein is CASSSQNNRGNEQYF.

The gene calls are TRBV7-6 and TRBJ2-1; TCRdb calls TRBD1, which cannot be checked without DNA. The CDR3 consists of 14 residues. CDR1 and CDR2 from the germline V gene are SGHVS and FNYEAQ. The CDR3: CASKGFTSYNEQFF.

V and J are TRBV25-1 and TRBJ1-2. CDR3 length: 14 residues. From germline, CDR1 is MGHDK and CDR2 SYGVNS. The CDR3 is CASSEVETNYGYTF.

J is TRBJ2-7 and V is TRBV20-1; TCRdb indicates TRBD2, and absent DNA this call remains unverified. The CDR3 spans 14 residues. Germline V gene lookup returns CDR1 DFQATT and CDR2 SNEGSKA (reference sequence). Here the CDR3 reads CSAVGGSGMGKQYF.

The rearrangement uses TRBV5-1 and TRBJ1-1. Germline V gene data show CDR1 as SGHRS and CDR2 as YFSETQ. The CDR3 contains 14 residues. This CDR3 reads CASRYEHTYTEAFF.

CDR3 region: CASSFNPGTSFETQYF. V gene TRBV7-8 combines with J gene TRBJ2-5; checking the TCRdb D call of TRBD2 is not possible without DNA. The CDR3 extends over 16 amino acids. CDR1 is SGHVS, CDR2 FQNEAQ, per germline. The full variable domain, in which reference TRBV7-8 and TRBJ2-5 provide the parts outside the CDR3, is GAGVSQSPRYKVAKRGQDVALRCDPISGHVSLFWYQQALGQGPEFLTYFQNEAQLDKSGLPSDRFFAERPEGSVSTLKIQRTQQEDSAVYLCASSFNPGTSFETQYFGPGTRLLVL.

This chain connects TRBV5-1 to TRBJ1-5. This CDR3 has 15 amino acids. Germline CDR1 is SGHRS and CDR2 is YFSETQ. The CDR3: CASSPYPGHNQPQHF.

The chain combines TRBV7-3 with TRBJ2-2; TCRdb reports TRBD2, a call that lacks DNA to check it against. Germline V gives CDR1 SGHTA, CDR2 FQGTGA. The CDR3 has 19 residues. This chain's CDR3 is CASSPIPPFSGSNTGELFF.

The CDR3 loop reads CSAREAERQETQYF. The rearrangement links TRBV20-1 to TRBJ2-5; TCRdb returns TRBD2, unconfirmable since there is no DNA. CDR3 length equals 14 residues. Germline V CDR1 and CDR2: DFQATT, SNEGSKA (reference sequence).

CDR3 residues: CASSQLPGSNQPQHF. This rearrangement joins TRBV3-1 to TRBJ1-5; TCRdb gives TRBD1 as the D gene, but with no DNA this cannot be confirmed. CDR3 length: 15 amino acids. Germline CDR1 is LGHDT and CDR2 is YNNKEL (reference sequence). The full variable domain, completed using reference TRBV3-1 and TRBJ1-5, is DTAVSQTPKYLVTQMGNDKSIKCEQNLGHDTMYWYKQDSKKFLKIMFSYNNKELIINETVPNRFSPKSPDKAHLNLHINSLELGDSAVYFCASSQLPGSNQPQHFGDGTRLSIL.

The chain links TRBV5-4 to TRBJ2-3; TCRdb lists TRBD1, though no DNA is available to test this call. This CDR3 is 15 amino acids long. Germline values: CDR1 SGHNT, CDR2 YYREEE (reference sequence). Here the CDR3 reads CASSLGQFNTDTQYF.

V usage is TRBV10-3 and J usage is TRBJ1-1. CDR3 length: 13 residues. Germline V CDR1 and CDR2: ENHRY, SYGVKD. This CDR3 reads CAISDRRNTEAFF.

The chain uses TRBV6-1 and TRBJ2-2; the D gene TCRdb calls, TRBD1, cannot be checked with no DNA. CDR1 is MNHNS and CDR2 is SASEGT in the germline V gene. The CDR3 runs to 18 residues. The CDR3: CASSSLLTRKSNTGELFF.

The V and J genes are TRBV18 and TRBJ1-6. This CDR3 has 13 residues. Germline V gene lookup returns CDR1 KGHSH and CDR2 LQKENI. CDR3 sequence: CATGGDLNSPLHF. Based on the CDR3 plus reference TRBV18 and TRBJ1-6, the full variable domain is NAGVMQNPRHLVRRRGQEARLRCSPMKGHSHVYWYRQLPEEGLKFMVYLQKENIIDESGMPKERFSAEFPKEGPSILRIQQVVRGDSAAYFCATGGDLNSPLHFGNGTRLTVT.

This chain links TRBV15 with TRBJ2-7; the D gene TCRdb calls, TRBD2, cannot be checked with no DNA. Germline V lookup: CDR1 LNHNV, CDR2 YYDKDF (reference sequence). This CDR3 is built from 17 residues. The CDR3 spells CATSRDLGTSGRTEQYF.

The chain is built from TRBV15 and TRBJ2-7; TCRdb returns TRBD1, unconfirmable since there is no DNA. Germline values: CDR1 LNHNV, CDR2 YYDKDF (reference sequence). This CDR3 contains 16 residues. CDR3 sequence: CATSRDPRQGSAEQYF.

This chain connects TRBV15 to TRBJ1-2; checking the TCRdb D call of TRBD1 is not possible without DNA. Per germline, CDR1 LNHNV and CDR2 YYDKDF (reference sequence). This CDR3 comprises 13 residues. The CDR3 here is CATSPGHYYGYTF.

The chain carries TRBV5-1 and TRBJ2-7; TCRdb gives TRBD1 as the D gene, but with no DNA this cannot be confirmed. Germline V gives CDR1 SGHRS, CDR2 YFSETQ. The CDR3 covers 15 residues. The CDR3 sequence is CASSWGHTGSGEQYF.

The chain employs TRBV7-9 and TRBJ2-3; TCRdb reports TRBD2, a call that lacks DNA to check it against. The germline gives CDR1 SEHNR, CDR2 FQNEAQ (reference sequence). This CDR3 spans 13 amino acids. The CDR3 region is CASTDPSGDTQYF.

This rearrangement joins TRBV7-9 to TRBJ2-3; TCRdb's assignment of TRBD1 cannot be checked, as there is no DNA. This CDR3 has 15 amino acids. Germline loops: CDR1 SEHNR, CDR2 FQNEAQ (reference sequence). Here the CDR3 reads CASSFPGGSTDTQYF.

The chain links TRBV20-1 to TRBJ1-1. This CDR3 has 12 amino acids. CDR1 is DFQATT and CDR2 is SNEGSKA in the germline V gene (reference sequence). CDR3 sequence: CSARDVQGEAFF.

The rearrangement links TRBV6-5 to TRBJ2-5; no DNA is available, so the TRBD2 call from TCRdb remains unchecked. Germline-derived CDR1 and CDR2 are MNHEY and SVGAGI. The CDR3 has 15 residues. The CDR3 reads CASSYGLGRQETQYF.

The chain joins TRBV5-5 to TRBJ2-2; as DNA is missing, the TRBD1 call by TCRdb cannot be tested. The CDR3 sequence is 15 residues long. Germline lookup yields CDR1 SGHKS and CDR2 YYEKEE (reference sequence). The CDR3 reads CASSLDRGRSGELFF. The whole variable domain, remainder taken from reference TRBV5-5 and TRBJ2-2, is DAGVTQSPTHLIKTRGQQVTLRCSPISGHKSVSWYQQVLGQGPQFIFQYYEKEERGRGNFPDRFSARQFPNYSSELNVNALLLGDSALYLCASSLDRGRSGELFFGEGSRLTVL.

CDR3 residues: CASRPTGLAGVTGELFF. The rearrangement uses TRBV27 and TRBJ2-2; no DNA is available, so the TRBD2 call from TCRdb remains unchecked. This CDR3 is 17 amino acids long. In germline, CDR1 is MNHEY, CDR2 SMNVEV (reference sequence).

This sequence joins TRBV29-1 and TRBJ1-2; TCRdb designates TRBD1, a call that cannot be tested without DNA. The CDR3 covers 12 residues. Germline V gene sequence: CDR1 SQVTM, CDR2 ANQGSEA. This chain's CDR3 is CSVETGTYGYTF.

The V gene is TRBV20-1, the J gene TRBJ1-5; there is no DNA to check the TCRdb D call of TRBD1. The CDR3 spans 16 residues. Germline CDR1 and CDR2: DFQATT and SNEGSKA (reference sequence). CDR3 sequence: CSARQPGHYSNQPQHF.

The J gene is TRBJ2-5, the V gene TRBV7-9; TCRdb proposes TRBD1, but this gene call is untestable without DNA. The CDR3 is 14 amino acids. CDR1 is SEHNR and CDR2 is FQNEAQ in the germline V gene (reference sequence). CDR3 region: CASSLVTGVETQYF.

The rearrangement joins TRBV27 to TRBJ2-1; TCRdb lists TRBD2, though no DNA is available to test this call. Germline values: CDR1 MNHEY, CDR2 SMNVEV (reference sequence). The CDR3 sequence is 17 residues long. CDR3 amino acids: CASSHPEREGTYNEQFF.

This chain links TRBV30 with TRBJ2-1; TCRdb's assignment of TRBD1 cannot be checked, as there is no DNA. The CDR3 has 15 amino acids. The germline V gene has CDR1 GTSNPN and CDR2 SVGIG (reference sequence). CDR3 sequence reads: CAWSERTGRNNEQFF.

The CDR3 is CAIRPQLSTDTQYF. The V and J genes are TRBV10-3 and TRBJ2-3. Germline CDR1 and CDR2: ENHRY and SYGVKD. The CDR3 covers 14 residues.